This T cell receptor beta chain derives from a study of shared clonotypes between healthy human individuals. The wider study: Aged between 18 and 49, the donors were a couple of women and a few men. Three plates were used per donor for CD4 naive, three for CD4 memory, two for CD8 naive and one for CD8 memory.

The table came from immunoSEQ multiplex PCR; TCRdb's copy has only in-frame clones and leaves some out. The sample lists millions of clones; 80% to 95% were seen once. As to this clone: What it binds is unknown.

The study's findings and limits: The sole specimen, blood, was sampled, and tissue repertoires likely differ. Estimated richness values were generally larger in naive subsets than in memory subsets.

Per the germline V gene, CDR1 is MNHEY and CDR2 is SMNVEV (reference sequence). V was shortened by 2 bases and J by 6 bases, with 14 bases between the two germline ends. The CDR3 is 14 amino acids. The V and J genes are TRBV27 and TRBJ2-7; a weak D match, TRBD1 (6 bases). The clonotype comes from a man between 18 and 29 years old in good health. Some clones in this sample may be carry-over from other donors' samples. Sequencing used naive CD4+ T cells from PBMCs. Stated subset: CD45RA+ positively selected. As DNA, the CDR3 is TGTGCCAGCAGTTTAAACCGACAGGTTGGCGAGCAGTACTTC. Translating gives CASSLNRQVGEQYF.